This is a list of T cell receptor beta chains from one sample in a study of shared clonotypes between healthy human individuals. The protocol was immunoSEQ multiplex PCR, while the TCRdb copy is restricted to in-frame clones and leaves out a portion. The table shows roughly 2.1 million clones, with approximately 94% occurring only once. Sequenced sample: naive CD8+ T cells from PBMCs. Receptor source: a young man in good health. Some clones in this sample may be carry-over from other donors' samples. Each CDR3 is given without its conserved first and last residue. Fields, in order: D gene, J gene, V gene, CDR3 protein. D genes are given only for firm matches.

d_gene: TRBD2; j_gene: TRBJ2-2; v_gene: TRBV7-7; CDR3aa: ASSPLGRANTGELF
d_gene: -; j_gene: TRBJ2-1; v_gene: TRBV7-2; CDR3aa: ASSLDDYNEQF
d_gene: TRBD1; j_gene: TRBJ2-7; v_gene: TRBV4-1; CDR3aa: ASSQGQGLSYEQY
d_gene: -; j_gene: TRBJ1-6; v_gene: TRBV29-1; CDR3aa: SRTAGGYNSPLH
d_gene: -; j_gene: TRBJ1-1; v_gene: TRBV19; CDR3aa: ASQSDFRDPRPDTEAF
d_gene: -; j_gene: TRBJ2-7; v_gene: TRBV2; CDR3aa: ASSRVSGDEQY
d_gene: -; j_gene: TRBJ2-7; v_gene: TRBV28; CDR3aa: ASVPTWGNAYEQY
d_gene: -; j_gene: TRBJ2-7; v_gene: TRBV5-1; CDR3aa: ASSASYEQY
d_gene: TRBD2; j_gene: TRBJ2-1; v_gene: TRBV9; CDR3aa: ASSDPGSGGGHEQF
d_gene: TRBD2; j_gene: TRBJ2-7; v_gene: TRBV5-1; CDR3aa: ASSLDWADWTSGESGTYEQY
d_gene: -; j_gene: TRBJ1-5; v_gene: TRBV19; CDR3aa: ASRPGRLSDQPQH
d_gene: -; j_gene: TRBJ2-3; v_gene: TRBV6-1; CDR3aa: ASSQGWGTDTQY
d_gene: -; j_gene: TRBJ2-5; v_gene: TRBV27; CDR3aa: ASSLARDLETQY
d_gene: -; j_gene: TRBJ2-1; v_gene: TRBV6-5; CDR3aa: ASSTTGEQF
d_gene: -; j_gene: TRBJ2-2; v_gene: TRBV27; CDR3aa: ASSAGTGELF
d_gene: TRBD2; j_gene: TRBJ2-2; v_gene: TRBV7-9; CDR3aa: ASSLIAGGRVNTGELF